A selection of T cell receptor beta chains follows, all from one sample in a study of T cell repertoires in cytomegalovirus infection. TCRdb itself ran the reads through MiXCR, one entry per CDR3 protein. The profile shows about 160,000 distinct CDR3 sequences, about a fifth of them singletons. These TCRs' antigens remain unknown. The source material was CD8+ T cells from cultured PBMCs, sampled from culture after CMV antigen stimulation. The receptors were gathered from a human donor in good health (CMV status not recorded). Some clones in this sample may be carry-over from other donors' samples. The CDR3 runs from the conserved cysteine through the conserved F or W. D genes are given only for firm matches. Some rows have no size entry. The others give once, few or many, or a class for an expanded clone.

J: TRBJ2-2; V: TRBV10-1; D: -; size: few; DNA: TGCGCCAGCAGTGAGCTGGGGTTGGGCACCGGGGAGCTGTTTTTT; CDR3: CASSELGLGTGELFF
J: TRBJ1-2; V: TRBV4-1; D: -; size: -; DNA: TGCGCCAGCAGCCAAAGAGACCCGAGGGACTATGGCTACACCTTC; CDR3: CASSQRDPRDYGYTF
J: TRBJ2-1; V: TRBV7-6; D: -; size: few; DNA: TGTGCCAGCAGCTCGGACCGCCCAGAGCAGTTCTTC; CDR3: CASSSDRPEQFF
J: TRBJ1-5; V: TRBV4-1; D: -; size: few; DNA: TGCGCCAGCAGCCCCTATACTCATCAGCCCCAGCATTTT; CDR3: CASSPYTHQPQHF
J: TRBJ1-3; V: TRBV12-3/TRBV12-4; D: -; size: -; DNA: TGTGCCAGTCGAACCGACAGCATCTCTGGAAGCACCATATATTTT; CDR3: CASRTDSISGSTIYF
J: TRBJ1-2; V: TRBV7-9; D: -; size: many; DNA: TGTGCCAGCAGCCAAGCCTTTGACAGCCTCTATGGCTACACCTTC; CDR3: CASSQAFDSLYGYTF
J: TRBJ1-4; V: TRBV7-9; D: TRBD1; size: -; DNA: TGTGCCAGCACCCGGACAGGCCGGGGTGAAAAACTGTTTTTT; CDR3: CASTRTGRGEKLFF
J: TRBJ1-4; V: TRBV20-1; D: TRBD1; size: many; DNA: TGCAGTGCTAGGGTTTGGGACAGCGGTGAAAAACTGTTTTTT; CDR3: CSARVWDSGEKLFF
J: TRBJ2-7; V: TRBV7-9; D: -; size: -; DNA: TGTGCCAGCAGCCCCGCCGAACTCAACTCCTACGAGCAGTACTTC; CDR3: CASSPAELNSYEQYF
J: TRBJ2-7; V: TRBV6-2/TRBV6-3; D: -; size: few; DNA: TGTGCCAGCAGTTACTCGATCCCAGAAACCTACGAGCAGTACTTC; CDR3: CASSYSIPETYEQYF
J: TRBJ2-7; V: TRBV7-9; D: -; size: -; DNA: TGTGCCAGCAGCTCTAGTGGCCAGTACATGTACTTC; CDR3: CASSSSGQYMYF
J: TRBJ2-2; V: TRBV7-6; D: TRBD2; size: -; DNA: TGTGCCAGCAGCTTAGAGATGGCGGGGGCGAACACCGGGGAGCTGTTTTTT; CDR3: CASSLEMAGANTGELFF
J: TRBJ1-2; V: TRBV6-6; D: -; size: -; DNA: TGTGCCAGCAGTTACAAGCAAACCGGGAAAAATGGCTACACCTTC; CDR3: CASSYKQTGKNGYTF
J: TRBJ2-1; V: TRBV6-2/TRBV6-3; D: TRBD2; size: -; DNA: TGTGCCAGCAGTTACAGGCTAGCGGGGGAAAACAATGAGCAGTTCTTC; CDR3: CASSYRLAGENNEQFF
J: TRBJ1-1; V: TRBV15; D: -; size: few; DNA: TGTGCCACCAGCAGACCGGACAGCTACACTGAAGCTTTCTTT; CDR3: CATSRPDSYTEAFF
J: TRBJ1-1; V: TRBV7-6; D: -; size: few; DNA: TGTGCCAGCAGCTTTTCTCCAGGGTTGAATGAAGCTTTCTTT; CDR3: CASSFSPGLNEAFF
J: TRBJ2-7; V: TRBV25-1; D: TRBD1; size: -; DNA: TGTGCCAGCAGCTTCACCCGGGACAGCTACGAGCAGTACTTC; CDR3: CASSFTRDSYEQYF
J: TRBJ2-3; V: TRBV7-2; D: -; size: few; DNA: TGTGCCAGCAGCCCCCGTGAGACCGTAATTAGCACAGATACGCAGTATTTT; CDR3: CASSPRETVISTDTQYF
J: TRBJ2-7; V: TRBV28; D: -; size: few; DNA: TGTGCCAGCAGTCGCTCCAGTGACAGATCCTACGAGCAGTACTTC; CDR3: CASSRSSDRSYEQYF
J: TRBJ1-5; V: TRBV28; D: -; size: -; DNA: TGTGCCAGCAGTTTCCGCATAAAAGGGAGCAATCAGCCCCAGCATTTT; CDR3: CASSFRIKGSNQPQHF
J: TRBJ1-5; V: TRBV27; D: TRBD1; size: -; DNA: TGTGCCAGCAGTGCCGACAGGGCTAGCAATCAGCCCCAGCATTTT; CDR3: CASSADRASNQPQHF
J: TRBJ1-1; V: TRBV29-1; D: -; size: -; DNA: TGCAGCGTTGAAGATATCGGGGGGGGCCCGAACACTGAAGCTTTCTTT; CDR3: CSVEDIGGGPNTEAFF
J: TRBJ2-7; V: TRBV30; D: -; size: many; DNA: TGTGCCTGGAGCCCTAGACAGCTATTCACCTACGAGCAGTACTTC; CDR3: CAWSPRQLFTYEQYF
J: TRBJ2-1; V: TRBV20-1; D: TRBD1; size: many; DNA: TGCAGTGCTAGATCCTACTGGGACAGGGGGAAGAGTTTCGATGAGCAGTTCTTC; CDR3: CSARSYWDRGKSFDEQFF
J: TRBJ1-1; V: TRBV4-1; D: -; size: few; DNA: TGCGCCAGCAGCCTAAAGAGGGTGAACACTGAAGCTTTCTTT; CDR3: CASSLKRVNTEAFF
J: TRBJ2-5; V: TRBV5-4; D: TRBD2; size: -; DNA: TGTGCCAGCAGCCTACCGACTAGCGGGGGCCTAGAGACCCAGTACTTC; CDR3: CASSLPTSGGLETQYF
J: TRBJ1-2; V: TRBV4-1; D: TRBD1; size: -; DNA: TGCGCCAGCGGCGTACAGGGGAGGCCCGGCTACACCTTC; CDR3: CASGVQGRPGYTF
J: TRBJ1-3; V: TRBV9; D: -; size: once; DNA: TGTGCCAGCAGCGAGATAGCCGACTCTGGAAACACCATATATTTT; CDR3: CASSEIADSGNTIYF
J: TRBJ1-1; V: TRBV4-1; D: -; size: few; DNA: TGCGCCAGCAGCCAAGATACTGGGACACCGATGAACACTGAAGCTTTCTTT; CDR3: CASSQDTGTPMNTEAFF
J: TRBJ2-1; V: TRBV4-1; D: -; size: -; DNA: TGTGCCAGCAGCCAACTTGGGGAGCAGTTCTTC; CDR3: CASSQLGEQFF
J: TRBJ1-6; V: TRBV15; D: -; size: -; DNA: TGTGCCACCAGCAGAAGGGCGGACCTTAATAATTCACCCCTCCACTTT; CDR3: CATSRRADLNNSPLHF
J: TRBJ1-5; V: TRBV4-3; D: -; size: many; DNA: TGCGCCAGCAGCCAAGATTCCCGTCAGCCCCAGCATTTT; CDR3: CASSQDSRQPQHF